The present entry profiles one T cell receptor (beta chain) with its context. The antigen remains undetermined. The sample comes from a study of spatial heterogeneity in lung cancer. Across the whole study: Detection of beta-chain sequences consistently exceeded that of alpha-chain sequences. For tumor regions, TCR transcript counts showed a strong correlation with a T cell module score derived from matched bulk RNA-seq.

Per germline, CDR1 SGHAT and CDR2 FQNNGV. The CDR3 is made up of 13 amino acids. With 1 base removed from V and 1 base from J, the gap between germline ends came to 4 bases. Time point reported: sample taken at primary tumor resection. Every TCR cDNA molecule carried a tag that served as a unique molecular identifier. TCRdb used MiXCR to reprocess the 5' RACE reads, holding one entry per CDR3 protein. Among tens of thousands of distinct CDR3 sequences listed, about 4.4% were seen once. General study points: Among tumor T cells, estimated coverage was about 7% for alpha chains and 12% to 15% for beta chains. One measure, the expanded intratumoral alpha and beta TCR count, tracked tumor mutation counts.

V is TRBV11-2 and J is TRBJ1-1; D call uncertain. The clonotype was recovered from a male donor with early-stage non-small cell lung cancer. The sample here was lung tumor tissue, taken at surgery. CDR3 amino acids: CASSLGTNTEAFF. CDR3 in DNA: TGTGCCAGCAGCTTAGGGACGAACACTGAAGCTTTCTTT. Full variable domain (outside the CDR3, taken from reference TRBV11-2 and TRBJ1-1): EAGVAQSPRYKIIEKRQSVAFWCNPISGHATLYWYQQILGQGPKLLIQFQNNGVVDDSQLPKDRFSAERLKGVDSTLKIQPAKLEDSAVYLCASSLGTNTEAFFGQGTRLTVV.